The 12 T cell receptor beta chains below come from one sample, sequenced in a study of beta chain features in type 1 diabetes. Findings of the study overall: Shortening of TCRB CDR3s, moderate but significant, appeared in all four CD4+ subsets of Type 1 diabetes patients.

Which antigens these TCRs recognize remains unknown. Expressed TCRB transcripts were sequenced after all isolated RNA was converted to cDNA. Sequenced by immunoSEQ multiplex PCR; TCRdb stores in-frame clones only, minus some. The sample holds around 26,000 clones, roughly 70% seen once. The material sequenced was stem cell memory CD4+ T cells from blood. The receptor set was obtained from a woman aged 40 to 49 with type 1 diabetes.

This clone was counted a single time. The V gene is TRBV30, the J gene TRBJ1-1, with 9 bases aligning to TRBD1. Germline CDR1 is GTSNPN and CDR2 is SVGIG (reference sequence). Trimming took 3 bases from V and 9 from J; bases not matched to a gene: 5. The CDR3 runs 12 residues. This CDR3 reads CAWRAGTGKAFF. CDR3 DNA sequence: TGTGCCTGGAGGGCCGGGACAGGGAAAGCTTTCTTT.

V gene TRBV25-1 combines with J gene TRBJ2-7, with 9 bases aligning to TRBD1. The V and J ends lost 4 bases and 5 bases, in that order; junction bases with no gene match: 15. This CDR3 contains 17 residues. Germline V gene lookup returns CDR1 MGHDK and CDR2 SYGVNS. CDR3 residues: CASSASLGGQGPHEQYF. CDR3 bases: TGTGCCAGCAGTGCTTCTCTAGGGGGACAGGGTCCCCACGAGCAGTACTTC.

This chain uses TRBV27 with TRBJ2-2; perhaps TRBD1 as D (6 bases). The CDR3 runs to 14 residues. Trimming took 7 bases from V and 9 from J, leaving 18 bases between them. Germline V gives CDR1 MNHEY, CDR2 SMNVEV (reference sequence). CDR3 in DNA: TGTGCCAGCACTCCGACAGGTCAGAGAAGGGAGCTGTTTTTT. Its protein product is CASTPTGQRRELFF.

This clone has just a few counts. The CDR3 sequence is CASSPGDGYTF. Here the CDR3 DNA reads TGCGCCAGCAGTCCCGGGGATGGCTACACCTTC. The chain joins TRBV5-1 to TRBJ1-2; no definite D call. CDR1 and CDR2 (germline): SGHRS, YFSETQ. The CDR3 consists of 11 residues. Trimming stripped 5 bases from V and 6 bases from J, with 8 bases between.

This clone was recorded a few times. This sequence joins TRBV4-1 and TRBJ2-7; 9 nucleotides align to TRBD1. The CDR3 has 15 amino acids. Germline values: CDR1 MGHRA, CDR2 YSYEKL. V dropped 2 bases and J dropped 6; count of bases not matched to a gene: 8. The CDR3 DNA reads as TGCGCCAGCAGCCAACCCGGGACAGGGAGTGGCGAGCAGTACTTC. It yields the protein CASSQPGTGSGEQYF.

This clone was seen just once. J is TRBJ2-7 and V is TRBV7-9; a weak D match, TRBD2 (6 bases). There are 13 residues in the CDR3. Trimming shortened V by 4 bases and J by 5 bases, and 12 bases separated the two germline ends. The germline V gene has CDR1 SEHNR and CDR2 FQNEAQ (reference sequence). The CDR3 DNA follows: TGTGCCAGCAGCTCCCTCTCGGGGGACGAGCAGTACTTC. Translating gives CASSSLSGDEQYF.

J is TRBJ2-7 and V is TRBV25-1; TRBD1 agrees at 11 bases. Germline-derived CDR1 and CDR2 are MGHDK and SYGVNS. J gave up 1 base and V 2 bases, and 4 bases lay outside the gene matches. The CDR3 has 16 residues. CDR3 bases: TGTGCCAGCAGTGAACCCGGGACAGGGGGTTCCTACGAGCAGTACTTC. Encoded protein: CASSEPGTGGSYEQYF.

This rearrangement joins TRBV7-2 to TRBJ2-5; a weak D match, TRBD1 (5 bases). V lost 2 bases, J lost 7 bases, and 11 bases lay in between. Germline V gene lookup returns CDR1 SGHTA and CDR2 FQGNSA. The CDR3 has 13 amino acids. The CDR3, as DNA: TGTGCCAGCAGCTTAACAGGCCGCCCGACCCAGTACTTC. Protein: CASSLTGRPTQYF.

This clone was recorded a few times. V is TRBV7-9 and J is TRBJ2-7; TRBD2 matches at 14 bases. CDR3 length equals 15 residues. CDR1 SEHNR and CDR2 FQNEAQ come from the germline V gene (reference sequence). J was trimmed by 6 bases and V by 5 bases; bases with no gene match: 6. As DNA, the CDR3 is TGTGCCAGCAGCCCGACCGGGACTAGCGGGGGCGAGCAGTACTTC. This encodes CASSPTGTSGGEQYF.

The chain uses TRBV5-5 and TRBJ1-4; D is undetermined. Trimming removed 4 bases at V and 2 bases at J, with 21 bases between. The CDR3 runs to 18 residues. Germline lookup yields CDR1 SGHKS and CDR2 YYEKEE (reference sequence). The CDR3 region has the DNA TGTGCCAGCAGCGTATATTCTGATACGCTACTTACTAATGAAAAACTGTTTTTT. It encodes CASSVYSDTLLTNEKLFF.

CDR3 sequence (DNA): TGTGCCAGCAGCCCCCCTTCTGGAAACACCATATATTTT. It specifies CASSPPSGNTIYF. The chain links TRBV7-9 to TRBJ1-3; D not resolved. Germline loops: CDR1 SEHNR, CDR2 FQNEAQ (reference sequence). Trimming left V 5 bases short and J 1 base short, with 6 bases between. The CDR3 sequence is 13 residues long.

This clone was observed a few times. The V and J genes are TRBV18 and TRBJ2-3, with TRBD1 matching over 8 bases. J was trimmed by 3 bases and V by 3 bases; bases with no gene match: 5. This CDR3 region has 15 residues. CDR1 is KGHSH, CDR2 LQKENI, per germline. The CDR3 DNA reads TGTGCCAGCTCACCCGGCCAGGGGGCAACAGATACGCAGTATTTT. Translating it yields CASSPGQGATDTQYF.